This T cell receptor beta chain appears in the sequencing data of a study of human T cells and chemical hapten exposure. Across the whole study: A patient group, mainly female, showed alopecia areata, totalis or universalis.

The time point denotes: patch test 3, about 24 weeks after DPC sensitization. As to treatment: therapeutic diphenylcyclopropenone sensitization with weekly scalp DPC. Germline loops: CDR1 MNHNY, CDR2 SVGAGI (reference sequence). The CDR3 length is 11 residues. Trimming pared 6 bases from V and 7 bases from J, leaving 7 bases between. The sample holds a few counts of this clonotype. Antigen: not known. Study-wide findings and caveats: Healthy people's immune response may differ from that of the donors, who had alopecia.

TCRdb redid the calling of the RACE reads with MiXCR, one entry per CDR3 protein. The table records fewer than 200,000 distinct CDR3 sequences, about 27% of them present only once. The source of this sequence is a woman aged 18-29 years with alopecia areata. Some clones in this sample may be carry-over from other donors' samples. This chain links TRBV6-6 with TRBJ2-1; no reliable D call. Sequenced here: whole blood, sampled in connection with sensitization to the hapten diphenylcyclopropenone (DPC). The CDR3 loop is CASSPGNEQFF. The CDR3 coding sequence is TGTGCCAGCAGCCCCGGAAATGAGCAGTTCTTC.